Each of the 23 T cell receptor beta chains below was sequenced from the same sample in a study of CD8 T cells in Susac syndrome. Reverse transcription used about 0.5 to 1 ug RNA and random hexamers. TCRdb reprocessed the immunoSEQ multiplex PCR reads via MiXCR and lists one record per CDR3 protein. This table has 150,000 to 200,000 distinct CDR3 sequences, about 90% appearing once. The sequenced material came from CD4+ T cells from PBMCs. These TCRs come from a human donor in good health.

The V gene is TRBV3-1, the J gene TRBJ2-5, with D maybe TRBD2 (6 bases). This CDR3 is 14 amino acids long. V was trimmed by 2 bases and J by 2 bases, leaving 9 bases between them. The germline V gene encodes CDR1 LGHDT and CDR2 YNNKEL (reference sequence). CDR3 sequence (DNA): TGTGCCAGCAGCCAACCGGGGGAACAAGAGACCCAGTACTTC. Its protein product is CASSQPGEQETQYF.

In DNA, the CDR3 is TGTGCCAGCAGCGGACAGATAGCGACCCAGTACTTC. Translated, it gives CASSGQIATQYF. V gene TRBV14 combines with J gene TRBJ2-5; tentative D call: TRBD1 (6 bases). V was trimmed by 5 bases and J by 7 bases, leaving 11 bases between them. CDR3 size: 12 residues. Germline values: CDR1 SGHDN, CDR2 FVKESK.

The J gene is TRBJ2-6, the V gene TRBV25-1; the D gene is possibly TRBD2 (5 bases). The CDR3 is 14 amino acids. Trimming took off 9 bases at V and 0 bases at J, with 9 bases between the two ends. The germline gives CDR1 MGHDK, CDR2 SYGVNS. The CDR3 region has the DNA TGTGCCAGTGGACGGGGCTCTGGGGCCAACGTCCTGACTTTC. Protein: CASGRGSGANVLTF.

This CDR3 is CASSLHVSQETQYF. The CDR3 DNA sequence: TGTGCCAGCAGCTTACATGTATCCCAGGAGACCCAGTACTTC. This rearrangement joins TRBV11-2 to TRBJ2-5; D is ambiguous. The CDR3 covers 14 residues. Germline V CDR1 and CDR2: SGHAT, FQNNGV. The V gene lost 2 bases and the J gene lost 5 bases, with 12 bases spanning the gap.

Turning to this clonotype: An end of the junction differs from the germline gene, which may be a read error. The chain combines TRBV6-4 with TRBJ1-5; possible D gene TRBD1, 5 bases. The CDR3 is made up of 13 amino acids. Germline V gives CDR1 MRHNA, CDR2 SNTAGT. CDR3 bases: TGTGCCGGCGTCGGGGGAGTATGTCAGGCCCAGCATTTT. It encodes CAGVGGVCQAQHF.

The chain employs TRBV7-9 and TRBJ1-1; D uncertain. Trimming took off 1 base at V and 1 base at J, with 7 bases between the two ends. This CDR3 contains 14 residues. Germline loops: CDR1 SEHNR, CDR2 FQNEAQ (reference sequence). CDR3: CASSLGPANTEAFF. The CDR3 bases are TGTGCCAGCAGCTTAGGACCAGCGAACACTGAAGCTTTCTTT.

The rearrangement links TRBV5-1 to TRBJ2-5; TRBD1 agrees at 10 bases. V shed 4 bases, J shed 1 base, and the junction held 7 bases outside the gene matches. The germline V gene has CDR1 SGHRS and CDR2 YFSETQ. This CDR3 is built from 16 residues. This CDR3 is CASSRPTGGFQETQYF. DNA of the CDR3: TGCGCCAGCAGCCGACCGACAGGGGGCTTCCAAGAGACCCAGTACTTC.

The chain employs TRBV19 and TRBJ1-5, with 9 bases matching TRBD1. J gave up 2 bases and V 8 bases, and 10 bases lay outside the gene matches. The CDR3 is made up of 16 amino acids. The germline gives CDR1 LNHDA, CDR2 SQIVND (reference sequence). This chain's CDR3 is CASAPNRGRGNQPQHF. As DNA, the CDR3 is TGTGCCAGTGCGCCGAACAGGGGGCGCGGCAATCAGCCCCAGCATTTT. The full variable domain, its missing parts supplied by reference TRBV19 and TRBJ1-5, is DGGITQSPKYLFRKEGQNVTLSCEQNLNHDAMYWYRQDPGQGLRLIYYSQIVNDFQKGDIAEGYSVSREKKESFPLTVTSAQKNPTAFYLCASAPNRGRGNQPQHFGDGTRLSIL.

This clonotype occurred a few times. J is TRBJ2-7 and V is TRBV6-5; 13 positions match TRBD2. Per the germline V gene, CDR1 is MNHEY and CDR2 is SVGAGI. The CDR3 sequence is 15 residues long. J was trimmed by 7 bases and V by 5 bases; bases with no gene match: 8. CDR3 coding DNA: TGTGCCAGCAGTGCCTCCACTAGCGGGAGGGGGGAGCAGTACTTC. It encodes CASSASTSGRGEQYF.

The chain combines TRBV28 with TRBJ2-7; 7 positions agree with TRBD1. The V segment lost 3 bases and the J segment 1 base; nucleotides outside the gene matches: 6. The length of the CDR3 is 15 residues. CDR1 and CDR2 from the germline V gene are MDHEN and SYDVKM. DNA for the CDR3: TGTGCCAGCAGTTTGGTCCCGGGACAGTCCTACGAGCAGTACTTC. Translating it yields CASSLVPGQSYEQYF.

This chain joins TRBV7-8 and TRBJ2-1; 8 nucleotides agree with TRBD2. The germline CDR1 and CDR2 sequences are SGHVS and FQNEAQ. The V and J ends lost 2 bases and 8 bases, in that order; junction bases with no gene match: 8. This CDR3 has 15 residues. The CDR3 DNA reads TGTGCCAGCAGCTTACGGGGGGGCAGGATGGATGAGCAGTTCTTC. This sequence encodes CASSLRGGRMDEQFF.

J is TRBJ1-4 and V is TRBV28, with unresolved D. CDR1 is MDHEN and CDR2 is SYDVKM in the germline V gene. V lost 6 bases and J 8 bases, leaving 16 bases between the germline ends. This CDR3 is built from 14 residues. CDR3 amino acids: CASSPGTWGEKLFF. The CDR3 coding sequence is TGTGCCAGCAGCCCGGGTACATGGGGAGAAAAACTGTTTTTT.

V usage is TRBV12-3 or TRBV12-4 and J usage is TRBJ1-2; 9 bases line up with TRBD1. The CDR3 has 14 amino acids. J gave up 6 bases and V 8 bases, and 10 bases lay outside the gene matches. The CDR3 bases are TGTGCCAGCCACGTCAGCGGGACAGGGCATGGCTACACCTTC. Its protein product is CASHVSGTGHGYTF.

The chain joins TRBV12-3 or TRBV12-4 to TRBJ1-2; TRBD1 might be the D (6 bases). The CDR3 is made up of 14 amino acids. The ends were cut back, 2 bases at V and 4 bases at J, with 11 bases in the middle. The CDR3 loop reads CASSLLTGPYGYTF. CDR3 DNA: TGTGCCAGCAGTTTACTCACAGGGCCCTATGGCTACACCTTC.

This clonotype was picked up a small number of times. The chain has TRBV6-1 and TRBJ2-7, with D maybe TRBD1 (5 bases). This CDR3 comprises 12 residues. V lost 8 bases to trimming and J lost 3 bases, with 11 bases between them. Germline CDR1 is MNHNS and CDR2 is SASEGT. CDR3 amino acids: CASGTGFYEQYF. In DNA, the CDR3 is TGTGCCAGCGGAACAGGTTTCTACGAGCAGTACTTC.

In its sample, this clonotype was seen a few times. The chain joins TRBV7-8 to TRBJ2-4; 8 bases map to TRBD2. The germline V gene has CDR1 SGHVS and CDR2 FQNEAQ. This CDR3 spans 16 amino acids. The V gene end was trimmed by 5 bases and the J gene end by 0 bases; junction bases not matched to a gene: 6. In nucleotides, the CDR3 is TGTGCCAGCAGCCTCGGGGGGGGACTAGCCAAAAACATTCAGTACTTC. Encoded protein: CASSLGGGLAKNIQYF.

J is TRBJ2-1 and V is TRBV6-2 or TRBV6-3; D ambiguous. The CDR3 is 13 residues long. Trimming removed 1 base from V and 5 bases from J, with 6 bases in between. Germline loops: CDR1 MNHEY, CDR2 SVGEGT. The CDR3: CASSYFPNNEQFF. CDR3 bases: TGTGCCAGCAGTTACTTTCCCAACAATGAGCAGTTCTTC.

This clonotype was counted once. Germline is not matched at one junction end, which may reflect a read error. The CDR3, as DNA: TGCAGCGTTGCCGCAATGCCCCGTAACTCCTATGAGCAGTACTTC. Translating it yields CSVAAMPRNSYEQYF. The chain uses TRBV29-1 and TRBJ2-7; no clear D. The CDR3 totals 15 residues. Germline CDR1 reads SQVTM; CDR2 reads ANQGSEA.

This rearrangement joins TRBV10-1 to TRBJ1-3; D not certain. The CDR3 extends over 12 amino acids. Germline CDR1 reads WNHNN; CDR2 reads SYGVQD (reference sequence). Trimming left V 7 bases short and J 8 bases short, with 12 bases between. The CDR3 loop is CASTGPGDTIYF. The CDR3 DNA sequence: TGCGCCAGCACCGGACCTGGGGACACCATATATTTT.

This sequence joins TRBV28 and TRBJ2-3; the D is unclear. The germline V and J ends were trimmed by 6 bases and 2 bases, with 12 bases remaining between them. The germline gives CDR1 MDHEN, CDR2 SYDVKM. The CDR3 sequence is 14 residues long. In DNA, the CDR3 is TGTGCCAGCAGGCCCGGGTTGGCCACAGATACGCAGTATTTT. Residues: CASRPGLATDTQYF.

This chain joins TRBV20-1 and TRBJ2-4; D is uncertain. The CDR3 length is 15 residues. Germline V gene lookup returns CDR1 DFQATT and CDR2 SNEGSKA (reference sequence). V lost 6 bases and J lost 1, with 16 bases in between. CDR3 coding DNA: TGCAGTGCCCATCCGGCGGCTAAGGCCAAAAACATTCAGTACTTC. It is translated as CSAHPAAKAKNIQYF.

The chain has TRBV7-2 and TRBJ1-1; 8 bases match TRBD1. Trimming removed 5 bases from V and 4 bases from J; junction bases left unmatched: 3. The CDR3 is 13 amino acids. Looked up from germline, CDR1 is SGHTA and CDR2 is FQGNSA. In DNA form, the CDR3 reads TGTGCCAGCAGCGCGGACAGGGCCACTGAAGCTTTCTTT. It codes for CASSADRATEAFF. Combining the CDR3 with reference TRBV7-2 and TRBJ1-1 gives the whole variable domain GAGVSQSPSNKVTEKGKDVELRCDPISGHTALYWYRQSLGQGLEFLIYFQGNSAPDKSGLPSDRFSAERTGGSVSTLTIQRTQQEDSAVYLCASSADRATEAFFGQGTRLTVV.

CDR3 region: CASSSGLSETQYF. CDR3 DNA: TGTGCCAGCAGCTCGGGACTTTCTGAGACCCAGTACTTC. The chain employs TRBV5-6 and TRBJ2-5, with D possibly being TRBD2 (6 bases). With 3 bases removed from V and 5 bases from J, the gap between germline ends came to 11 bases. This CDR3 contains 13 residues. Germline V gives CDR1 SGHDT, CDR2 YYEEEE.